This entry describes one TCR beta chain. Its matching antigen is unknown. It was by 5' RACE with UMI labels that the TRB cDNA libraries were prepared. After re-calling the 5' RACE reads, TCRdb lists one entry per CDR3 protein, DNA absent. The table lists just under 90,000 distinct CDR3 sequences. The sample belongs to a study of CXCR3-negative and CXCR3-positive naive CD8 T cells. The study, taken as a whole, reports: Memory cells differed in TRBV-TRBJ usage, but naive CXCR3-negative and CXCR3-positive cells had similar usage. Comparably high diversity was seen in both naive subsets, and much lower diversity in memory CD8+ cells. TRB CDR3s were more hydrophobic in CXCR3-positive than in CXCR3-negative naive cells.

This receptor was taken from a human donor in good health. Some clones in this sample may be carry-over from other donors' samples. Input material: naive CXCR3+ CD8+ T cells from blood. Described subset: CD45RO-CCR7+CD27+CD95- naive CD8+ T cells expressing CXCR3 (TNR3+).

CDR3 sequence: CASSLFRGAQGDTQYF. J is TRBJ2-3 and V is TRBV28; TCRdb's D gene call, TRBD1, goes unchecked for lack of DNA. This CDR3 contains 16 residues. The germline CDR1 and CDR2 sequences are MDHEN and SYDVKM.